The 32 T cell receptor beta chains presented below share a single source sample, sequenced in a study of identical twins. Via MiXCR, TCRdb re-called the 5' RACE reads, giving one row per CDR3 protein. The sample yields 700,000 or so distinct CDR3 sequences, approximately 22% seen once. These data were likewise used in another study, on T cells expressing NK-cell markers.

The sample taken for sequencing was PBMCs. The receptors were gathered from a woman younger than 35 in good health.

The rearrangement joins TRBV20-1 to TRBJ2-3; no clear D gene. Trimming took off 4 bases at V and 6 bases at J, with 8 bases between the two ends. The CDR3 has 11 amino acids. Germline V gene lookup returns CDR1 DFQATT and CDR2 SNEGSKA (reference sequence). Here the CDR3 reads CSATQMDTQYF. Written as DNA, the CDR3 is TGCAGTGCTACACAGATGGATACGCAGTATTTT.

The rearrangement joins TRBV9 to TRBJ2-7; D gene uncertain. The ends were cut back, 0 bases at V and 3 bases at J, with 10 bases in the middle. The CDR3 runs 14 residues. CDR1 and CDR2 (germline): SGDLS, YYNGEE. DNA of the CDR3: TGTGCCAGCAGCGTAGGATACGGATTCTACGAGCAGTACTTC. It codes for CASSVGYGFYEQYF.

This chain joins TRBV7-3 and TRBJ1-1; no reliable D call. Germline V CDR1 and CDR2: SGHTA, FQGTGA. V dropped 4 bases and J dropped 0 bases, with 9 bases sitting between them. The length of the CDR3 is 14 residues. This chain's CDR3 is CASSSLGMNTEAFF. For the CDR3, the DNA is TGTGCCAGCAGCTCCCTAGGTATGAACACTGAAGCTTTCTTT.

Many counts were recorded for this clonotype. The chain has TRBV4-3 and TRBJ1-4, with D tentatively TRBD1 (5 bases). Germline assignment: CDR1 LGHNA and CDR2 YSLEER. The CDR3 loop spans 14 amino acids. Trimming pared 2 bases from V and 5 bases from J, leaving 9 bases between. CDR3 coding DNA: TGCGCCAGCAGCCAACTGGGGCAGAATGAAAAACTGTTTTTT. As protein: CASSQLGQNEKLFF.

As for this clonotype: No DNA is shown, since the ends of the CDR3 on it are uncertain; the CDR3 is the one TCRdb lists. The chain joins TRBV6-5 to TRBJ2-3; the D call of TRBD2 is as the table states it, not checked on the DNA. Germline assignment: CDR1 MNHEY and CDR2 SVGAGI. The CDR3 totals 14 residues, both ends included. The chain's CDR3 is CASSSSTSLDTQYF.

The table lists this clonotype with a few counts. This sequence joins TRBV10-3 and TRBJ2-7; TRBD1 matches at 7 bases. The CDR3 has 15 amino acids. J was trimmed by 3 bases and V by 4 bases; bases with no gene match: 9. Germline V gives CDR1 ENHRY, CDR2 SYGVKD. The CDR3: CAISVGTDFHYEQYF. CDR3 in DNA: TGTGCCATCAGTGTGGGGACAGACTTCCACTACGAGCAGTACTTC.

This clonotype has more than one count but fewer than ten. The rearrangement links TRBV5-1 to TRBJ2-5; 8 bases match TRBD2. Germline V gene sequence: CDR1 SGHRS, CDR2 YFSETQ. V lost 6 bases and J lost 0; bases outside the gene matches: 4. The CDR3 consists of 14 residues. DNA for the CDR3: TGCGCCAGCAAAGCGGGGGACAACCAAGAGACCCAGTACTTC. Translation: CASKAGDNQETQYF.

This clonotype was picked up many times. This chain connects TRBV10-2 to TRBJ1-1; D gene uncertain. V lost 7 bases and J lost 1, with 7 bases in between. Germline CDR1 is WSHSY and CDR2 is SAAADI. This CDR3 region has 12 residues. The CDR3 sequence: CASIQTNTEAFF. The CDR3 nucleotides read TGCGCCAGCATTCAGACGAACACTGAAGCTTTCTTT.

In nucleotides, the CDR3 is TGCAGCGTTCTCGGACTAGCGGGATGGGTCAATGAGCAGTTCTTC. Translated, it gives CSVLGLAGWVNEQFF. The chain recombines TRBV29-1 with TRBJ2-1; 12 bases agree with TRBD2. Germline CDR1 is SQVTM and CDR2 is ANQGSEA. The CDR3 has 15 amino acids. V gave up 5 bases and J gave up 6 bases; unmatched junction bases: 8.

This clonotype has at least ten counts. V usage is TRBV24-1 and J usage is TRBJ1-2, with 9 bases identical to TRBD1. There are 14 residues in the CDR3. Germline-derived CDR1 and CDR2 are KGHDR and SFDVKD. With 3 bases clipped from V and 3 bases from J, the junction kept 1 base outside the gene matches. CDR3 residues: CATSDGTGHYGYTF. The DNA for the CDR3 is TGTGCCACCAGTGATGGGACAGGGCACTATGGCTACACCTTC.

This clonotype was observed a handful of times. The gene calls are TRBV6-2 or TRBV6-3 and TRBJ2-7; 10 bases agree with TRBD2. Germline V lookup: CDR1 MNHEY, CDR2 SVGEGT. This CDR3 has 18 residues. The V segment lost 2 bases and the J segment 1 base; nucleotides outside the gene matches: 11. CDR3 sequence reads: CASSYDPGLAVVSYEQYF. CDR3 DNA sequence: TGTGCCAGCAGTTACGATCCTGGACTAGCGGTAGTGTCCTACGAGCAGTACTTC.

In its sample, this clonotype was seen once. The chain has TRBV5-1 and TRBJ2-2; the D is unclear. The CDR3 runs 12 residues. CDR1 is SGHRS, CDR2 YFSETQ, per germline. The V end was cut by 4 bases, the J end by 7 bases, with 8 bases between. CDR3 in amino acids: CASSPVGGELFF. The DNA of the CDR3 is TGCGCCAGCAGCCCCGTCGGCGGGGAGCTGTTTTTT. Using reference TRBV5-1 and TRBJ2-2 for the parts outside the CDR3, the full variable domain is KAGVTQTPRYLIKTRGQQVTLSCSPISGHRSVSWYQQTPGQGLQFLFEYFSETQRNKGNFPGRFSGRQFSNSRSEMNVSTLELGDSALYLCASSPVGGELFFGEGSRLTVL.

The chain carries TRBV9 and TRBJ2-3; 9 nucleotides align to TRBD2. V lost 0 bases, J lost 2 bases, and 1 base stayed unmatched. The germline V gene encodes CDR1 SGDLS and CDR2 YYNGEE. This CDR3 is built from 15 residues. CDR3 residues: CASSVVAGVTDTQYF. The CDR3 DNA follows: TGTGCCAGCAGCGTAGTAGCGGGAGTCACAGATACGCAGTATTTT.

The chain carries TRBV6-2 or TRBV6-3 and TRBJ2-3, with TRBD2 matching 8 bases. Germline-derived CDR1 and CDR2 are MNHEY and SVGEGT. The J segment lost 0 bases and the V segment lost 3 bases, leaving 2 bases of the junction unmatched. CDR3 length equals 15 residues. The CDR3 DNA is TGTGCCAGCAGTTATAGCGGGATGAGCACAGATACGCAGTATTTT. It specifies CASSYSGMSTDTQYF.

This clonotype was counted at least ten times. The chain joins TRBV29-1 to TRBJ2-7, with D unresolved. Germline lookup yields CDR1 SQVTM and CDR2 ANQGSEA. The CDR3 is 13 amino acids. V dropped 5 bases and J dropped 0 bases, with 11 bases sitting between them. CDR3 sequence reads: CSVQQPSSYEQYF. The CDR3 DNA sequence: TGCAGCGTTCAACAACCGAGCTCCTACGAGCAGTACTTC.

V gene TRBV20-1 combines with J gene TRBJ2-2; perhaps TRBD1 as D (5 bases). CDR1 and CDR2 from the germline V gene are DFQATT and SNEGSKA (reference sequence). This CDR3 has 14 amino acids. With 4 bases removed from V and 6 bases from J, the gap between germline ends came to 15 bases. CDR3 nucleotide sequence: TGCAGTGCTAACATTGGGGCAAAACCCGGGGAGCTGTTTTTT. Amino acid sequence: CSANIGAKPGELFF.

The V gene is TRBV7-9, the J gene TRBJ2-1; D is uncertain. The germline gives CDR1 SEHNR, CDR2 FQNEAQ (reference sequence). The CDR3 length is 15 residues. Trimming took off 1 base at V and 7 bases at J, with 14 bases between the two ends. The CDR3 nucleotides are TGTGCCAGCAGCTTAGGCCAGGCGCCTCGAAATGAGCAGTTCTTC. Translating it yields CASSLGQAPRNEQFF.

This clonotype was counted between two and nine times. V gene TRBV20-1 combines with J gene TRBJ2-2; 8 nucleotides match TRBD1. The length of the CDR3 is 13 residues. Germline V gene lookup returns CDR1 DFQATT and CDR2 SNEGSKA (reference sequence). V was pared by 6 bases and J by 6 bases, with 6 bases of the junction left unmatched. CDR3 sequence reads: CSARQGFPGELFF. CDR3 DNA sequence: TGCAGTGCAAGACAGGGGTTCCCCGGGGAGCTGTTTTTT.

The CDR3 DNA reads as TGTGCCAGCAGCCGCCGGACAGGGAACACCGGGGAGCTGTTTTTT. Translation gives CASSRRTGNTGELFF. The V gene is TRBV7-9, the J gene TRBJ2-2, with TRBD1 matching over 7 bases. V gave up 5 bases and J gave up 1 base; unmatched junction bases: 4. Germline loops: CDR1 SEHNR, CDR2 FQNEAQ (reference sequence). The CDR3 extends over 15 amino acids.

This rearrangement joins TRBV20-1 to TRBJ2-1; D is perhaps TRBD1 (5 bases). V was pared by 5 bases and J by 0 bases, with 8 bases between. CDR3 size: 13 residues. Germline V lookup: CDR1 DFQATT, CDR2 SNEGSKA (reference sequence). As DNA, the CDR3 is TGCAGTGCTTTAGGGGACTCCTACAATGAGCAGTTCTTC. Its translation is CSALGDSYNEQFF.

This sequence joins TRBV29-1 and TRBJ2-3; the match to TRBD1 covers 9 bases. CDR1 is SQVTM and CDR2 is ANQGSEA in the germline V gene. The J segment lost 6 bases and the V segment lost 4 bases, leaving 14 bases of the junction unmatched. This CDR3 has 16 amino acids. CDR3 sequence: CSVGSLWDRELDTQYF. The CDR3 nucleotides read TGCAGCGTTGGTTCTTTGTGGGACAGGGAATTGGATACGCAGTATTTT.

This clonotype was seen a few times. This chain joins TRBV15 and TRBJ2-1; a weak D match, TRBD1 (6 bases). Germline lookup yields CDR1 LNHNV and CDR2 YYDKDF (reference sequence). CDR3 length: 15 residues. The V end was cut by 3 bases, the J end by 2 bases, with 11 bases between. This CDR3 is CATSRSDSPYNEQFF. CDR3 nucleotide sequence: TGTGCCACCAGCAGGTCGGACAGTCCCTACAATGAGCAGTTCTTC.

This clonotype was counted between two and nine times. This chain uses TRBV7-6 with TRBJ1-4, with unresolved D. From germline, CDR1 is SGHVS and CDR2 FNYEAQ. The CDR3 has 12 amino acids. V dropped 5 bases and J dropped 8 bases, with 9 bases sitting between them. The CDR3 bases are TGTGCCAGCAGCGCGTGGAACGAAAAACTGTTTTTT. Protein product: CASSAWNEKLFF.

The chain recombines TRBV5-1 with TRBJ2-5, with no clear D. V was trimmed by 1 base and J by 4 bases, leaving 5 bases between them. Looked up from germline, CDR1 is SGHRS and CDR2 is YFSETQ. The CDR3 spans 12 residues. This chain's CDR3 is CASSLNLETQYF. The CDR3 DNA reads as TGCGCCAGCAGCTTGAACTTAGAGACCCAGTACTTC.

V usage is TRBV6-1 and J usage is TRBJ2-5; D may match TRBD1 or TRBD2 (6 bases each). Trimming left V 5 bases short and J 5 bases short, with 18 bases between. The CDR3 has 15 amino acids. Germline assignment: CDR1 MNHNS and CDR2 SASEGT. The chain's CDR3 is CASSIALGGLETQYF. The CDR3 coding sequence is TGTGCCAGCAGTATCGCCCTCGGGGGCTTGGAGACCCAGTACTTC.

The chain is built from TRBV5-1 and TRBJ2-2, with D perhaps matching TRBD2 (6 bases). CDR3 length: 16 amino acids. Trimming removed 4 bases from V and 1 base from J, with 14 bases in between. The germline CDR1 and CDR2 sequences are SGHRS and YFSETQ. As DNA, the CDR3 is TGCGCCAGCAGCGAGAGACCGGGAGAGAACACCGGGGAGCTGTTTTTT. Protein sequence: CASSERPGENTGELFF.

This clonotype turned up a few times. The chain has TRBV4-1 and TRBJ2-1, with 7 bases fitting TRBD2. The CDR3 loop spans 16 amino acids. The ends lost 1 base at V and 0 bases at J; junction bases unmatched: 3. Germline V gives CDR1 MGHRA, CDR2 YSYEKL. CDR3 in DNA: TGCGCCAGCAGCCAAGCTAGCGGCCTCTCCTACAATGAGCAGTTCTTC. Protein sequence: CASSQASGLSYNEQFF.

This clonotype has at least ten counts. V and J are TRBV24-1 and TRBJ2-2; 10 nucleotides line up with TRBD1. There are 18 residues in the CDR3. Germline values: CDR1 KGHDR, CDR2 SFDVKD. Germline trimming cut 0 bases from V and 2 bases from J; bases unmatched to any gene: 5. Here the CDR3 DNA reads TGTGCCACCAGTGATTTGCCGGGACAGGGGCGTAACACCGGGGAGCTGTTTTTT. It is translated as CATSDLPGQGRNTGELFF.

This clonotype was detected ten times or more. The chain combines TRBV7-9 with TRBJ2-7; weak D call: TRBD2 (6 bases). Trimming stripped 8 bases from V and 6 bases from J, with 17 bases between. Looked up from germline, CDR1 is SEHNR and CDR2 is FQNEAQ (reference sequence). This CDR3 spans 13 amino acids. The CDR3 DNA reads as TGTGCCAGCGGCGGGGAATCCGCGTTCGAGCAGTACTTC. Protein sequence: CASGGESAFEQYF.

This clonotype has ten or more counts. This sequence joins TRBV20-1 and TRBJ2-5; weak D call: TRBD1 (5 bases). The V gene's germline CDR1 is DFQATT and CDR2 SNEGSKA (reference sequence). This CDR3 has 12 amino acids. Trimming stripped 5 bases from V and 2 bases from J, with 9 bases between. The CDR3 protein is CSAWAGQETQYF. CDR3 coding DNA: TGCAGTGCTTGGGCAGGGCAAGAGACCCAGTACTTC.

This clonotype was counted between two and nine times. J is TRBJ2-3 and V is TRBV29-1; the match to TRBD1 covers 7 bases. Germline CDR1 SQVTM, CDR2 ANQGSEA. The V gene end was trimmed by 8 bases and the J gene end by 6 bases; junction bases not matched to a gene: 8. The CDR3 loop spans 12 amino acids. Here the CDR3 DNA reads TGCAGCTTTTCGACAGGGAGTGATACGCAGTATTTT. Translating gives CSFSTGSDTQYF.

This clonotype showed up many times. CDR3 bases: TGTGCCAGCAGTTTATTACCCCAATCAGCGGAGCAGTTCTTC. Residues: CASSLLPQSAEQFF. The chain links TRBV12-3 or TRBV12-4 to TRBJ2-1; D remains ambiguous. This CDR3 spans 14 amino acids. The V end lost 2 bases, the J end lost 10 bases, and 15 bases lay between the germline ends.